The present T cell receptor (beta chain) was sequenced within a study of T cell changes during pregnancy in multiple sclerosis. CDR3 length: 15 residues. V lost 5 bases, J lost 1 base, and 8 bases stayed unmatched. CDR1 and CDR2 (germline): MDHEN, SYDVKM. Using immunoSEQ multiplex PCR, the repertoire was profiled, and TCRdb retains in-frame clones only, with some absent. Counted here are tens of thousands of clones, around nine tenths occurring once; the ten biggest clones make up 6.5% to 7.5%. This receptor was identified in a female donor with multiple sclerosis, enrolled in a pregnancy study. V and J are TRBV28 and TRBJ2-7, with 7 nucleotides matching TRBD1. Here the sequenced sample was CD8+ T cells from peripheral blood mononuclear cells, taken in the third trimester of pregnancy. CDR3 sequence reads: CASSPTGVSSYEQYF. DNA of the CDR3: TGTGCCAGCAGTCCCACAGGGGTTTCATCCTACGAGCAGTACTTC.